This T cell receptor (beta chain) is from a study of cytomegalovirus exposure and HLA in healthy donors. Although they were nominally healthy when sampled, donors likely had unrecorded immune exposures. V shed 6 bases and J 6 bases; nucleotides not matched to a gene: 10. This CDR3 region has 15 residues. CDR1 and CDR2 (germline): MNHEY, SVGAGI. For this clone: Its antigen remains unidentified.

Amplification used 60 Vbeta primers and 13 Jbeta primers. Clones were sequenced by immunoSEQ multiplex PCR, and TCRdb holds only the in-frame ones, with some missing. The profile covers 150,000 to 200,000 clones, with around 84% appearing a single time and around 1.2% taken by the ten largest. Findings of the study overall: The authors assumed roughly uniform sequencing depth across donors for presence/absence analyses.

This rearrangement joins TRBV6-5 to TRBJ2-1, with 8 bases fitting TRBD2. The sequenced sample consisted of PBMCs. This TCR was sampled from a girl aged 2-10 years in good health and CMV-seropositive. The CDR3 DNA sequence: TGTGCCAGCAGATCCCTCGGGAGGGCCAGCAATGAGCAGTTCTTC. Protein product: CASRSLGRASNEQFF.